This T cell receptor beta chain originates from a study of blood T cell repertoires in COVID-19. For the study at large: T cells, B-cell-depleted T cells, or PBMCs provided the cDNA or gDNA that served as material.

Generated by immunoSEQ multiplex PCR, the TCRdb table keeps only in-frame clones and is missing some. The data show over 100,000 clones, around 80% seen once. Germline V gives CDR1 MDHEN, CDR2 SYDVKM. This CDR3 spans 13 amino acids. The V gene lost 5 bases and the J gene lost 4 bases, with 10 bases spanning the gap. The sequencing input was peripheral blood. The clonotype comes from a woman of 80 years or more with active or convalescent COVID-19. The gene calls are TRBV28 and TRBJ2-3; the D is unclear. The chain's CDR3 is CASSPQLSDTQYF. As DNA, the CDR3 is TGTGCCAGCAGTCCTCAACTATCAGATACGCAGTATTTT. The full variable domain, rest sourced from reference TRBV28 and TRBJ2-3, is DVKVTQSSRYLVKRTGEKVFLECVQDMDHENMFWYRQDPGLGLRLIYFSYDVKMKEKGDIPEGYSVSREKKERFSLILESASTNQTSMYLCASSPQLSDTQYFGPGTRLTVL.